Below are 6 T cell receptor beta chains sequenced from a single sample in a study of beta chain features in type 1 diabetes. Overall study results and limits: TCRB CDR3s were moderately but significantly shorter in Type 1 diabetes patients in all four CD4+ subsets.

Their recognized antigens are unknown. Expressed TCRB transcripts were sequenced because the entire RNA isolate underwent reverse transcription. Assay used: immunoSEQ multiplex PCR; TCRdb lists only in-frame clones, some missing. The repertoire consists of about 640,000 clones, with approximately 13% occurring once and the leading ten covering about 0.11%. The sample consisted of naive CD4+ T cells from blood. All receptors derive from a young man with type 1 diabetes.

The chain uses TRBV11-2 and TRBJ2-5; 7 nucleotides align to TRBD2. Germline CDR1 is SGHAT and CDR2 is FQNNGV. V lost 4 bases to trimming and J lost 1 base; unmatched junction nucleotides: 3. The CDR3 spans 14 residues. CDR3 protein: CASSSGTTQETQYF. In DNA form, the CDR3 reads TGTGCCAGCAGCTCAGGGACTACCCAAGAGACCCAGTACTTC.

V is TRBV11-3 and J is TRBJ2-1; D remains unclear. Per the germline V gene, CDR1 is SGHNT and CDR2 is YENEEA. CDR3 size: 13 residues. V lost 1 base and J lost 9, with 10 bases in between. The CDR3, as DNA: TGTGCCAGCAGCTTAGCCTCCGGTTTTGAGCAGTTCTTC. Amino acids: CASSLASGFEQFF.

This sequence joins TRBV27 and TRBJ2-3, with D possibly matching TRBD2 (6 bases). The germline V gene has CDR1 MNHEY and CDR2 SMNVEV (reference sequence). The CDR3 is 16 amino acids. Trimming stripped 6 bases from V and 0 bases from J, with 16 bases between. DNA for the CDR3: TGTGCCAGCAGCTCATATTTGGGACTGAGCACAGATACGCAGTATTTT. Protein product: CASSSYLGLSTDTQYF.

This clone turned up a few times. The chain is built from TRBV18 and TRBJ2-7; tentatively, D is TRBD1 or TRBD2 (6 bases each). The germline V gene has CDR1 KGHSH and CDR2 LQKENI. The CDR3 sequence is 15 residues long. V dropped 3 bases and J dropped 1 base, with 13 bases sitting between them. CDR3 residues: CASSPRRGESYEQYF. In DNA form, the CDR3 reads TGTGCCAGCTCACCCCGTAGGGGGGAGTCCTACGAGCAGTACTTC.

V is TRBV18 and J is TRBJ1-4; TRBD1 aligns across 8 bases. The CDR3 totals 12 residues. Germline loops: CDR1 KGHSH, CDR2 LQKENI. V lost 4 bases, J lost 13 bases, and 5 bases stayed unmatched. The CDR3 loop reads CASSLDRARLFF. CDR3 nucleotide sequence: TGTGCCAGCTCACTGGACAGGGCGCGACTGTTTTTT.

The CDR3 DNA sequence: TGTGCCTGGAGTCCCGGGGGGAACGCAGATACGCAGTATTTT. Translated, it gives CAWSPGGNADTQYF. This chain uses TRBV30 with TRBJ2-3; 7 bases align to TRBD2. The CDR3 runs to 14 residues. Trimming took 2 bases from V and 4 from J; bases not matched to a gene: 6. The germline CDR1 and CDR2 sequences are GTSNPN and SVGIG (reference sequence).